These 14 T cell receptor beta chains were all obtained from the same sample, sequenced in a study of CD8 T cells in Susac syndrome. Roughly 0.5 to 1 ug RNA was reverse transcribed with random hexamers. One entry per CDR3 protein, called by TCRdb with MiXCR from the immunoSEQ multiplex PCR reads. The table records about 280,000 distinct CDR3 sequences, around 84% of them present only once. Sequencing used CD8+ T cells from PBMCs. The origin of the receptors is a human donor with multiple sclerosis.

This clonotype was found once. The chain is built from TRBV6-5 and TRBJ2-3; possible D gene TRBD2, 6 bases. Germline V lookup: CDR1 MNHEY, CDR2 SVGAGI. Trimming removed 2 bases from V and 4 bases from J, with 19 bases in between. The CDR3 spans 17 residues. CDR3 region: CASSYRPGWRESDTQYF. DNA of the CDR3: TGTGCCAGCAGTTACAGACCCGGGTGGAGGGAGTCAGATACGCAGTATTTT.

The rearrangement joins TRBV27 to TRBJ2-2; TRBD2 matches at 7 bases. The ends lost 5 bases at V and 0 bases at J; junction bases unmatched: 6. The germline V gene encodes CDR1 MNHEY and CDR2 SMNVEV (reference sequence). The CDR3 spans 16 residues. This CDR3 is CASSPLSGANTGELFF. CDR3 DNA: TGTGCCAGCAGTCCCCTCAGCGGGGCGAACACCGGGGAGCTGTTTTTT.

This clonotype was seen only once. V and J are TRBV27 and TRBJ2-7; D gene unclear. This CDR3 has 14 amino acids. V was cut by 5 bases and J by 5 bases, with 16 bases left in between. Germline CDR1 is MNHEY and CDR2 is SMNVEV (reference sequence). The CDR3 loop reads CASSIRSSSNEQYF. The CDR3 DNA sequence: TGTGCCAGCAGTATCCGGAGTAGCTCGAACGAGCAGTACTTC.

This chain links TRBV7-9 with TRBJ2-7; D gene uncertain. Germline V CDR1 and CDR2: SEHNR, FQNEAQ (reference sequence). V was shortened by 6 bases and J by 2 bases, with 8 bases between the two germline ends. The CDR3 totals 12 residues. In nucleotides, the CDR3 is TGTGCCAGCAGTCCAACCCCCTACGAGCAGTACTTC. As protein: CASSPTPYEQYF.

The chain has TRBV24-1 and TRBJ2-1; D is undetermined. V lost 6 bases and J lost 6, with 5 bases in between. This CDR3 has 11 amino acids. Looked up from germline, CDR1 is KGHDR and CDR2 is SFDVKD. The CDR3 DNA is TGTGCCACCAGTTCTAGCAATGAGCAGTTCTTC. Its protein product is CATSSSNEQFF.

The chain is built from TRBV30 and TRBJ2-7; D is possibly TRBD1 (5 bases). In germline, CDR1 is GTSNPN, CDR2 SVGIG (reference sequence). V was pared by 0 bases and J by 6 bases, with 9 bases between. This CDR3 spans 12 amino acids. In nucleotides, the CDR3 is TGTGCCTGGAGTGTAGGGGTTATCGAGCAGTACTTC. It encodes CAWSVGVIEQYF.

The CDR3 loop reads CASSYNLAGEVGDTQYF. As DNA, the CDR3 is TGTGCCAGCAGTTACAATCTAGCAGGGGAGGTGGGCGATACGCAGTATTTT. This chain uses TRBV6-5 with TRBJ2-3, with D perhaps matching TRBD1 or TRBD2 (6 bases each). The V gene's germline CDR1 is MNHEY and CDR2 SVGAGI. V lost 2 bases, J lost 6 bases, and 21 bases lay in between. The CDR3 spans 17 residues.

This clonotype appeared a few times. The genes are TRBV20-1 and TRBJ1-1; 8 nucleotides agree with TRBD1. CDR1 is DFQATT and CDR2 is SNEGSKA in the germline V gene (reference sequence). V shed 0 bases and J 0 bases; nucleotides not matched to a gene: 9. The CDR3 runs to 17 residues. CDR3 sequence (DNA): TGCAGTGCTAGAGACTACAGGGGGATTGTAGTGAACACTGAAGCTTTCTTT. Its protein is CSARDYRGIVVNTEAFF.

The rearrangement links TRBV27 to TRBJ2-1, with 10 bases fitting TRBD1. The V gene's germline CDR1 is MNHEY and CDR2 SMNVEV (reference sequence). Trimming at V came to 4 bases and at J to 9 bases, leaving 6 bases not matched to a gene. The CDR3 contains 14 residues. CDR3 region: CASSSWDRGSEQFF. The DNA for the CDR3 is TGTGCCAGCAGTTCATGGGACAGGGGATCTGAGCAGTTCTTC.

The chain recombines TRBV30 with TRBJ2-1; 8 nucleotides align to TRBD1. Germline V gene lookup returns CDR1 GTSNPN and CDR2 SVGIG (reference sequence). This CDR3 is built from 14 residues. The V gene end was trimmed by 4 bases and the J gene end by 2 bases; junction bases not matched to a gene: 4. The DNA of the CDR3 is TGTGCCTGGAACCCAGGGGGCCCCTACAATGAGCAGTTCTTC. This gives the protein CAWNPGGPYNEQFF.

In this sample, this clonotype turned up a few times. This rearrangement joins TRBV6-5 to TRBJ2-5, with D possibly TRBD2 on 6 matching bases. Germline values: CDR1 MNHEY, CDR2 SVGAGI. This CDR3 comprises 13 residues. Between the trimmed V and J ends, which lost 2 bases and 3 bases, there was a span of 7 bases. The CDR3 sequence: CASSYGGKETQYF. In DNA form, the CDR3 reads TGTGCCAGCAGTTACGGGGGGAAAGAGACCCAGTACTTC.

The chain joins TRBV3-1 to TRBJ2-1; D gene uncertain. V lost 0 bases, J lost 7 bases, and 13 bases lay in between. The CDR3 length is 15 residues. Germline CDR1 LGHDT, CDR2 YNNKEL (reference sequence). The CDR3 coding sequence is TGTGCCAGCAGCCAAGATCAATCCATCGGGAATGAGCAGTTCTTC. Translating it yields CASSQDQSIGNEQFF.

This CDR3 reads CAPKPGPGYEQYF. CDR3 nucleotides: TGTGCCCCCAAGCCGGGGCCGGGCTACGAGCAGTACTTC. The chain is built from TRBV27 and TRBJ2-7, with D perhaps being TRBD1 or TRBD2 (5 bases each). Germline V gene lookup returns CDR1 MNHEY and CDR2 SMNVEV (reference sequence). Between the trimmed V and J ends, which lost 11 bases and 3 bases, there was a span of 17 bases. The CDR3 has 13 amino acids.

The CDR3 reads CAWSNHPTSGSKDTQYF. The CDR3 DNA sequence: TGTGCCTGGAGTAATCATCCGACTAGCGGGAGTAAGGATACGCAGTATTTT. This chain joins TRBV30 and TRBJ2-3; 12 nucleotides match TRBD2. V dropped 2 bases and J dropped 6; count of bases not matched to a gene: 12. The CDR3 extends over 17 amino acids. Germline CDR1 GTSNPN, CDR2 SVGIG (reference sequence).